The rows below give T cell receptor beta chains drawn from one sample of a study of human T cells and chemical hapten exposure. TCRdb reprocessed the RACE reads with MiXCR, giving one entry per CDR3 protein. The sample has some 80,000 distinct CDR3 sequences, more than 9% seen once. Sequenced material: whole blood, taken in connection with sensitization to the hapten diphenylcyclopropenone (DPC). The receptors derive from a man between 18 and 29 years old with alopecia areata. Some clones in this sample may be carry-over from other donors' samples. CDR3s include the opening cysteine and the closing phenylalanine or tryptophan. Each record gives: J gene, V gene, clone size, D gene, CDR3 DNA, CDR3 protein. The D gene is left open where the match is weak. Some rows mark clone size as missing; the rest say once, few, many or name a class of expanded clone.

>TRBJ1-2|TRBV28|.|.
TGTGCCAGCAGTTTTGGGGAAGAGGTCGTCTATGGCTACACCTTC
CASSFGEEVVYGYTF
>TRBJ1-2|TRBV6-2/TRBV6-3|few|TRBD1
TGTGCCAGCAGTTACTCGAACCATCCCCGGGACAGAGCGGATAACTATGGCTACACCTTC
CASSYSNHPRDRADNYGYTF
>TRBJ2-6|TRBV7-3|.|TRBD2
TGTGCCAGCAGCTTAACCGGGGGAGGGTCTGGGGCCAACGTCCTGACTTTC
CASSLTGGGSGANVLTF
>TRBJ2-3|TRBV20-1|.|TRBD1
TGCAGTGCTAGTACGGGACAGGAACCCACAGATACGCAGTATTTT
CSASTGQEPTDTQYF
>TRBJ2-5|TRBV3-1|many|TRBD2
TGTGCCAGCAGCCAAGATTTTGCTAGCGGGGGAGAGACCCAGTACTTC
CASSQDFASGGETQYF
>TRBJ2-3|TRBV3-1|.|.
TGTGCCAGCAGCCAAGATCAGGCAGGGGACACAGATACGCAGTATTTT
CASSQDQAGDTDTQYF
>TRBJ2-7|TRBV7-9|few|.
TGTGCCAGCAGCGTCCCAGGCGAGCAGTACTTC
CASSVPGEQYF
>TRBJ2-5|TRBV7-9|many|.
TGTGCCAGCAGCTTAGTGGGCAAGGGGAGCCCTGACCGAGACGGGACCCAGTACTTC
CASSLVGKGSPDRDGTQYF
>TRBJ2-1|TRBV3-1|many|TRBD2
TGTGCCAGCAGCACGACTAGCGGGGGTCACAATGAGCAGTTCTTC
CASSTTSGGHNEQFF
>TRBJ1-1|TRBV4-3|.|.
TGCGCCAGCAGCCAAGGTAGCCTCATGAACACTGAAGCTTTCTTT
CASSQGSLMNTEAFF
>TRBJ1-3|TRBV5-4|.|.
TGTGCCACACGACAGGAGTTATCTGGAAACACCATATATTTT
CATRQELSGNTIYF
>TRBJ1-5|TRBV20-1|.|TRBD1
TGCAGTGCTCCGACAGGGGGGGTGGATCAGCCCCAGCATTTT
CSAPTGGVDQPQHF
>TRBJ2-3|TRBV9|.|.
TGTGCCAGCAGCGCCTCCAGCCACACAGATACGCAGTATTTT
CASSASSHTDTQYF
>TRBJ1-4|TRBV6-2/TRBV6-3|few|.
TGTGCCAGCACCGACGGGGGCGCGGCTGAAAAACTGTTTTTT
CASTDGGAAEKLFF
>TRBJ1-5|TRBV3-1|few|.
TGTGCCAGCAGCCAAGGCAGTTATCAGCCCCAGCATTTT
CASSQGSYQPQHF
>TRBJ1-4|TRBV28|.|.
TGTGCCAGCAGTCCTATTCCCTGGGAAAAACTGTTTTTT
CASSPIPWEKLFF
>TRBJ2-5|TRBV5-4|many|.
TGTGCCAGCAGATTGGACAGCTTCCAAGAGACCCAGTACTTC
CASRLDSFQETQYF
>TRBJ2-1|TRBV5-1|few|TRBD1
TGCGCCAGCAGTCCTACCGACAGGGTAGGTTACAATGAGCAGTTCTTC
CASSPTDRVGYNEQFF
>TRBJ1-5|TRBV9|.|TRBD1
TGTGCCAGCAGCCACACGGGACAGAGCAATCAGCCCCAGCATTTT
CASSHTGQSNQPQHF
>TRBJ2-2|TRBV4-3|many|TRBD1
TGCGCCAGCAGCCAATTACTCCAGGGGGAAAGGACCGGGGAGCTGTTTTTT
CASSQLLQGERTGELFF